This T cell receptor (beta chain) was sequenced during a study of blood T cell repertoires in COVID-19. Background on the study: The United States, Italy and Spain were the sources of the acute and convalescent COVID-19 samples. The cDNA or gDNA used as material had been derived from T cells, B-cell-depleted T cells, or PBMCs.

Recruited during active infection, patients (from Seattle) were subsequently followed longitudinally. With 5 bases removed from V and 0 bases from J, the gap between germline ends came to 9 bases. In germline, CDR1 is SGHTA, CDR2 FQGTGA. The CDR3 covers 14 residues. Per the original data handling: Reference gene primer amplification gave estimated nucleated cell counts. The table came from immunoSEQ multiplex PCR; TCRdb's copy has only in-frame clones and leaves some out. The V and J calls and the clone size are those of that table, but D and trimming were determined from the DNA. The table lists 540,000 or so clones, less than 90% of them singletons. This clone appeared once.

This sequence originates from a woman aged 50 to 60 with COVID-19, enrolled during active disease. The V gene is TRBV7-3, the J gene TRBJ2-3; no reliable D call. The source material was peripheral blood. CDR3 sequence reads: CASSRQSSTDTQYF. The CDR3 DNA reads TGTGCCAGCAGCCGCCAGTCTAGCACAGATACGCAGTATTTT.